This T cell receptor beta chain emerged from a study of chemoradiotherapy in HPV16-positive cancers. General study findings and limits: During treatment, candidate HPV-specific clones and E7-related motifs expanded in tumor.

The CDR3 is made up of 14 amino acids. Germline lookup yields CDR1 KGHSH and CDR2 LQKENI. Unmatched junction bases numbered 6, after V lost 3 bases and J lost 4 bases. Sequencing used immunoSEQ multiplex PCR; TCRdb keeps in-frame clones, though not all of them. The sample yields about 7,500 clones, 71% seen once. On this clone: Its antigen is still unknown.

This clonotype was obtained from a human donor with HPV-associated anogenital cancer. The chain couples TRBV18 to TRBJ2-7; TRBD1 aligns across 7 bases. Sequences were derived from tumor tissue, sampled from a patient who underwent chemoradiotherapy. The CDR3 reads CASSPPGQRYEQYF. The CDR3 DNA reads TGTGCCAGCTCACCGCCGGGACAGCGGTACGAGCAGTACTTC.